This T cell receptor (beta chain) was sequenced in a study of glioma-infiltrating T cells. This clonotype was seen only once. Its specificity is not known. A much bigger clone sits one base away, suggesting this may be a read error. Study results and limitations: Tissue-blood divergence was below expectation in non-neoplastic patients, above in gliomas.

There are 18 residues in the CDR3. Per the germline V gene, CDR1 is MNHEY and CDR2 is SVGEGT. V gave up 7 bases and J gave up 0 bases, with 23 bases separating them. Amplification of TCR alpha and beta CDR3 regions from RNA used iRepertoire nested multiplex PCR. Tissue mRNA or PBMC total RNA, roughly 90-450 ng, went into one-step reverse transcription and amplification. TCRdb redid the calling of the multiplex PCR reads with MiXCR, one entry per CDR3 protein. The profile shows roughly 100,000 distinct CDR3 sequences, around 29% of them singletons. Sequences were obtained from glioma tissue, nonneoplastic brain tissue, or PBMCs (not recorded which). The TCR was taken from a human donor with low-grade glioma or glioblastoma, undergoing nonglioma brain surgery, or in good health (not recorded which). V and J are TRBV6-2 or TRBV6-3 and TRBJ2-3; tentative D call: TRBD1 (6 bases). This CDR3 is CASISGQIHGTSTDTQYF. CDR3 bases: TGTGCCAGCATATCCGGACAGATCCACGGCACTAGCACAGATACGCAGTATTTT.